This TCR beta chain is from a study of blood T cell repertoires in COVID-19. Study-wide context: Samples came from the United States, Italy and Spain, spanning acute and convalescent COVID-19.

This clone was counted once. Trimming removed 4 bases from V and 8 bases from J, with 17 bases in between. The CDR3 has 14 amino acids. Germline V CDR1 and CDR2: SGHNT, YYREEE (reference sequence). As processed by the authors: Estimation of nucleated cell counts relied on the amplification of reference gene primers. Libraries were prepared by immunoSEQ multiplex PCR; TCRdb keeps only in-frame clonotypes and omits some of them. V and J calls and clone size are copied from that table; D and trimming were computed from the DNA. The table includes 220,000 or so clones, 82% detected once. The sequence derives from a woman in her fifties or sixties who had recovered from COVID-19. V is TRBV5-4 and J is TRBJ2-3; the D gene is possibly TRBD1 (7 bases). Sequencing was carried out using PBMCs or T cells enriched from blood (not recorded which). CDR3 DNA sequence: TGTGCCAGCAGCCTCCCAGGGGGAGGAGGTACGCAGTATTTT. Its protein is CASSLPGGGGTQYF.